The 21 T cell receptor beta chains below all came from one sample that was sequenced in a study of post-analysis software for immune sequencing data. Findings and limits, study-wide: About five TRBV segments, including TRBV5-6, TRBV5-1 and TRBV20-1, were more frequent in patients than controls.

These receptors are not linked to any known antigen. Unique molecular identifiers featured in each of the TCR beta cDNA libraries. TCRdb redid the calling of the PCR reads with MiXCR, one entry per CDR3 protein. The sample carries hundreds of thousands of distinct CDR3 sequences, less than 35% recorded once. Sequenced material: blood. The receptors were sampled from a girl between 5 and 17 years old with multiple sclerosis.

The chain joins TRBV5-5 to TRBJ2-4, with 11 bases aligning to TRBD2. The J call may be in error: the DNA end matches TRBJ2-7 better. CDR1 is SGHKS, CDR2 YYEKEE, per germline (reference sequence). This CDR3 has 18 amino acids. The CDR3 region is CASSFRYSWTSGRDEQYF. The CDR3 DNA follows: TGTGCCAGCAGCTTCCGTTACTCCTGGACTAGCGGGCGGGACGAGCAGTACTTC.

The chain links TRBV6-2 or TRBV6-3 to TRBJ1-5; D gene uncertain. The germline V gene encodes CDR1 MNHEY and CDR2 SVGEGT. The V gene lost 6 bases and the J gene lost 4 bases, with 19 bases spanning the gap. This CDR3 comprises 16 residues. The CDR3 loop reads CASSRPPRAGNQPQHF. CDR3 DNA sequence: TGTGCCAGCAGCCGACCCCCAAGGGCCGGGAATCAGCCCCAGCATTTT.

The chain has TRBV6-5 and TRBJ2-1; 14 bases align to TRBD2. V lost 6 bases to trimming and J lost 8 bases; unmatched junction nucleotides: 6. The CDR3 has 15 residues. Germline-derived CDR1 and CDR2 are MNHEY and SVGAGI. The CDR3 spells CASSKGLAGVHEQFF. Written as DNA, the CDR3 is TGTGCCAGCAGCAAGGGACTAGCGGGAGTCCATGAGCAGTTCTTC.

V is TRBV20-1 and J is TRBJ2-3; perhaps TRBD1 as D (6 bases). Trimming left V 3 bases short and J 0 bases short, with 10 bases between. The CDR3 totals 14 residues. CDR1 is DFQATT and CDR2 is SNEGSKA in the germline V gene (reference sequence). As DNA, the CDR3 is TGCAGTGCTAGGCCCGGACAGAGCACAGATACGCAGTATTTT. Amino acid sequence: CSARPGQSTDTQYF.

This clonotype was seen a few times. This chain links TRBV7-9 with TRBJ2-7; possibly TRBD2 for D (6 bases). There are 15 residues in the CDR3. Trimming pared 5 bases from V and 4 bases from J, leaving 18 bases between. Germline-derived CDR1 and CDR2 are SEHNR and FQNEAQ (reference sequence). CDR3 amino acids: CASSPKEGKIYEQYF. DNA of the CDR3: TGTGCCAGCAGCCCCAAGGAGGGCAAAATTTACGAGCAGTACTTC.

The J gene is TRBJ2-1, the V gene TRBV27; D may match TRBD1 or TRBD2 (5 bases each). The J call may be mistaken, given a closer DNA end match to TRBJ2-7. The germline gives CDR1 MNHEY, CDR2 SMNVEV (reference sequence). The CDR3 is 13 amino acids. CDR3 protein: CGIGQGPYNEQYF. The CDR3 DNA reads TGTGGCATTGGGCAGGGACCCTACAATGAGCAGTACTTC.

This clonotype was detected ten times or more. This chain uses TRBV7-9 with TRBJ2-5, with 7 bases fitting TRBD2. The V gene's germline CDR1 is SEHNR and CDR2 FQNEAQ (reference sequence). The V segment lost 2 bases and the J segment 3 bases; nucleotides outside the gene matches: 6. The CDR3 is 15 amino acids. The CDR3: CASSLHDRGEETQYF. The CDR3 DNA sequence: TGTGCCAGCAGCTTACATGACCGGGGGGAAGAGACCCAGTACTTC.

V usage is TRBV21-1 and J usage is TRBJ2-3; the table's D call TRBD1 went unverified against the DNA. TRBV21-1 is a pseudogene locus. The CDR3 consists of 17 residues. The CDR3 protein is CASSKVRGSRDPDTQYF. Here the CDR3 DNA reads TGTGCCAGCAGCAAAGTCAGGGGATCTAGGGACCCAGATACGCAGTATTTT.

The chain couples TRBV20-1 to TRBJ2-1; no firm D call. From germline, CDR1 is DFQATT and CDR2 SNEGSKA (reference sequence). Trimming took 3 bases from V and 10 from J, leaving 10 bases between them. This CDR3 spans 11 amino acids. CDR3 in DNA: TGCAGTGCTAGTTCCATTCCAGAGCAGTTCTTC. Its protein is CSASSIPEQFF.

Notes on this clonotype: A clone one base away is much larger, so this may be a read error. This chain connects TRBV5-5 to TRBJ2-1, with D possibly being TRBD2 (6 bases). The V gene's germline CDR1 is SGHKS and CDR2 YYEKEE (reference sequence). The V end lost 1 base, the J end lost 13 bases, and 18 bases lay between the germline ends. The CDR3 has 14 residues. CDR3 protein: CASSLFREEETQFF. CDR3 nucleotide sequence: TGTGCCAGCAGCTTGTTCAGGGAGGAAGAGACCCAGTTCTTC.

This clonotype was detected a few times. This sequence joins TRBV3-1 and TRBJ2-4; 10 positions agree with TRBD1. The CDR3 has 14 residues. CDR1 LGHDT and CDR2 YNNKEL come from the germline V gene (reference sequence). Unmatched junction bases numbered 7, after V lost 8 bases and J lost 6 bases. The CDR3 is CASGPGTGANIQYF. The CDR3 region has the DNA TGTGCCAGCGGTCCCGGGACAGGGGCAAACATTCAGTACTTC.

The rearrangement uses TRBV29-1 and TRBJ2-5, with 10 nucleotides matching TRBD1. Germline V gene lookup returns CDR1 SQVTM and CDR2 ANQGSEA. V lost 7 bases and J lost 11; bases outside the gene matches: 22. The CDR3 is 16 amino acids. CDR3 in DNA: TGCAGCGCTGGCCCCGGACAGGGGGTGCGAAAGGAGGAGCAGTACTTC. Its translation is CSAGPGQGVRKEEQYF. The full variable domain, rest sourced from reference TRBV29-1 and TRBJ2-5, is SAVISQKPSRDICQRGTSLTIQCQVDSQVTMMFWYRQQPGQSLTLIATANQGSEATYESGFVIDKFPISRPNLTFSTLTVSNMSPEDSSIYLCSAGPGQGVRKEEQYFGPGTRLLVL.

The table lists this clonotype with a few counts. The chain links TRBV11-2 to TRBJ2-5, with TRBD1 identical over 10 bases. The germline gives CDR1 SGHAT, CDR2 FQNNGV. After removal of 4 bases from V and 4 bases from J, the junction contained 9 bases not matched to a gene. The CDR3 has 16 amino acids. CDR3 bases: TGTGCCAGCAGCTCCCACCCGGGACAGGGGCGAGAGACCCAGTACTTC. Translated: CASSSHPGQGRETQYF.

The chain uses TRBV19 and TRBJ1-5; D unresolved. Germline lookup yields CDR1 LNHDA and CDR2 SQIVND (reference sequence). V dropped 0 bases and J dropped 10 bases, with 7 bases sitting between them. CDR3 length: 12 amino acids. The CDR3 here is CASSIDLLPQHF. CDR3 nucleotide sequence: TGTGCCAGTAGTATAGACCTCTTACCCCAGCATTTT.

The V and J genes are TRBV12-3 or TRBV12-4 and TRBJ2-2; maybe TRBD1 (6 bases). V was cut by 9 bases and J by 4 bases, with 12 bases left in between. This CDR3 is 13 amino acids long. The CDR3 loop is CASIQGFTGELFF. The CDR3 nucleotides are TGTGCCAGTATACAGGGATTCACCGGGGAGCTGTTTTTT.

The sample holds a few counts of this clonotype. The DNA of the CDR3 is TGTGCCAGCAGGCCCTCGCGTAGTCAAGAGACCCAGTACTTC. As protein: CASRPSRSQETQYF. V gene TRBV12-3 or TRBV12-4 combines with J gene TRBJ2-5; D call uncertain. The ends were cut back, 6 bases at V and 2 bases at J, with 13 bases in the middle. The CDR3 contains 14 residues.

This rearrangement joins TRBV29-1 to TRBJ1-1; maybe TRBD1 (6 bases). Trimming stripped 5 bases from V and 1 base from J, with 14 bases between. CDR1 is SQVTM and CDR2 is ANQGSEA in the germline V gene. CDR3 length: 14 residues. CDR3 residues: CSVRGWQGNTEAFF. The CDR3 DNA is TGCAGCGTTAGGGGGTGGCAGGGGAACACTGAAGCTTTCTTT.

The gene calls are TRBV28 and TRBJ2-1, with 8 bases aligning to TRBD2. The trim removed 7 bases at V and 7 bases at J, leaving 12 bases unmatched. Per germline, CDR1 MDHEN and CDR2 SYDVKM. The CDR3 totals 15 residues. The DNA of the CDR3 is TGTGCCAGCACCAAGGGGATAGCGGGATGGAATGAGCAGTTCTTC. This encodes CASTKGIAGWNEQFF.

There are a few counts of this clonotype. The chain carries TRBV18 and TRBJ1-5; D gene uncertain. The germline V gene encodes CDR1 KGHSH and CDR2 LQKENI. Trimming cost V 3 bases and J 1 base, with 7 bases left between them. The CDR3 has 14 residues. This CDR3 reads CASSPINSNQPQHF. CDR3 nucleotide sequence: TGTGCCAGCTCACCGATCAACAGCAATCAGCCCCAGCATTTT.

The sample holds a few counts of this clonotype. The chain employs TRBV20-1 and TRBJ2-7; TRBD2 matches at 9 bases. Unmatched junction bases numbered 9, after V lost 0 bases and J lost 3 bases. This CDR3 has 16 amino acids. Germline V lookup: CDR1 DFQATT, CDR2 SNEGSKA (reference sequence). The CDR3 bases are TGCAGTGCTAGAGATGGGGGCGGGAGGGCCCTCTACGAGCAGTACTTC. Its protein product is CSARDGGGRALYEQYF.

This clonotype has a handful of counts. The chain recombines TRBV7-2 with TRBJ1-2; 7 bases fit TRBD1. Germline assignment: CDR1 SGHTA and CDR2 FQGNSA. This CDR3 contains 15 residues. V lost 3 bases and J lost 7; bases outside the gene matches: 11. As DNA, the CDR3 is TGTGCCAGCAGCTTGGAGACAGGGACACCGGGTGGCTACACCTTC. This translates into CASSLETGTPGGYTF.